The entry below describes one TCR beta chain. Measured with immunoSEQ multiplex PCR; TCRdb has only the in-frame clones, and not every one. The sample has some 160,000 clones, 65% to 90% seen once. This sample is part of a study of blood T cell repertoires in COVID-19. This CDR3 is built from 17 residues. The trim removed 6 bases at V and 7 bases at J, leaving 15 bases unmatched. The germline V gene encodes CDR1 LGHDT and CDR2 YNNKEL (reference sequence). This chain joins TRBV3-1 (or the pseudogene TRBV3-2) and TRBJ1-6; 7 bases match TRBD1. Sequencing was performed on peripheral blood. This sequence was found in a human donor in a cohort sampled during active COVID-19. The CDR3 sequence: CASSFPRGGQTNSPLHF. The CDR3 coding sequence is TGTGCCAGCAGTTTCCCACGGGGGGGACAGACCAATTCACCCCTCCACTTT.